The 16 T cell receptor beta chains presented below share a single source sample, sequenced in a study of CD8 T cells in Susac syndrome. The RNA, roughly 0.5 to 1 ug, was put through reverse transcription using random hexamers. MiXCR, applied by TCRdb to the immunoSEQ multiplex PCR reads, yields one record per CDR3 protein. The sample consists of 200,000 or so distinct CDR3 sequences, approximately 95% of them appearing once. Sequences were obtained from CD8+ T cells from PBMCs. All receptors come from a human donor with Susac syndrome.

The chain uses TRBV20-1 and TRBJ2-7, with D unresolved. Deletions cut 6 bases from V and 0 bases from J, with 12 bases between. The CDR3 has 13 amino acids. The germline V gene has CDR1 DFQATT and CDR2 SNEGSKA (reference sequence). This CDR3 reads CSAPDGLSYEQYF. CDR3 nucleotide sequence: TGCAGTGCACCCGACGGCCTCTCCTACGAGCAGTACTTC.

The rearrangement uses TRBV29-1 and TRBJ2-7, with 10 bases lining up with TRBD1. V lost 0 bases to trimming and J lost 2 bases; unmatched junction nucleotides: 4. The CDR3 is made up of 15 amino acids. Germline values: CDR1 SQVTM, CDR2 ANQGSEA. The CDR3 DNA is TGCAGCGTTGAAGATTGGGACAGGGGAACCTACGAGCAGTACTTC. It translates to CSVEDWDRGTYEQYF.

The V gene is TRBV20-1, the J gene TRBJ2-3, with 9 positions matching TRBD2. Unmatched junction bases numbered 11, after V lost 0 bases and J lost 4 bases. This CDR3 contains 17 residues. The germline V gene has CDR1 DFQATT and CDR2 SNEGSKA (reference sequence). The CDR3 protein is CSARDLSPRGGPDTQYF. The CDR3 DNA reads as TGCAGTGCTAGAGATTTATCTCCGCGGGGGGGACCAGATACGCAGTATTTT.

The V call is TRBV13, the J call TRBJ2-5, with D tentatively TRBD2 (5 bases). The ends were cut back, 5 bases at V and 4 bases at J, with 29 bases in the middle. CDR1 is PRHDT and CDR2 is FYEKMQ in the germline V gene (reference sequence). The CDR3 has 19 residues. The CDR3, as DNA: TGTGCCAGCAGCCCCCGAGCAGAGGCCGGAAAGCACGAGGGAGAGACCCAGTACTTC. This codes for CASSPRAEAGKHEGETQYF.

The V gene is TRBV4-2, the J gene TRBJ2-5; TRBD2 agrees at 8 bases. The CDR3 is 13 amino acids. After removal of 2 bases from V and 9 bases from J, the junction contained 5 bases not matched to a gene. CDR1 LGHNA and CDR2 YNFKEQ come from the germline V gene. The CDR3 is CASSQSGGLAQYF. CDR3 nucleotide sequence: TGTGCCAGCAGCCAATCGGGGGGGTTGGCCCAGTACTTC.

The J gene is TRBJ2-7, the V gene TRBV29-1; 11 bases are shared with TRBD1. The V gene end was trimmed by 3 bases and the J gene end by 2 bases; junction bases not matched to a gene: 3. Germline CDR1 SQVTM, CDR2 ANQGSEA. The CDR3 has 14 amino acids. CDR3 residues: CSVDQGQGAYEQYF. The CDR3 region has the DNA TGCAGCGTTGATCAGGGACAGGGGGCCTACGAGCAGTACTTC.

This clonotype occurred once. This rearrangement joins TRBV30 to TRBJ1-4, with TRBD1 matching over 8 bases. CDR1 GTSNPN and CDR2 SVGIG come from the germline V gene (reference sequence). V shed 3 bases and J 5 bases; nucleotides not matched to a gene: 8. The CDR3 spans 15 residues. Here the CDR3 DNA reads TGTGCCTGGAGCCTAACAGGGGGACAAAATGAAAAACTGTTTTTT. The encoded protein is CAWSLTGGQNEKLFF. Full variable domain (remainder filled in from reference TRBV30 and TRBJ1-4): SQTIHQWPATLVQPVGSPLSLECTVEGTSNPNLYWYRQAAGRGLQLLFYSVGIGQISSEVPQNLSASRPQDRQFILSSKKLLLSDSGFYLCAWSLTGGQNEKLFFGSGTQLSVL.

V and J are TRBV5-1 and TRBJ2-4; 7 nucleotides agree with TRBD1. The junction had 7 bases not matched to a gene; V was cut back by 2 bases and J by 5 bases. This CDR3 comprises 15 residues. Per the germline V gene, CDR1 is SGHRS and CDR2 is YFSETQ. The CDR3 here is CASSFVTGSENIQYF. The CDR3 DNA reads TGCGCCAGCAGCTTTGTGACAGGGAGCGAAAACATTCAGTACTTC.

V and J are TRBV10-3 and TRBJ2-6; D call uncertain. The CDR3 extends over 15 amino acids. Per the germline V gene, CDR1 is ENHRY and CDR2 is SYGVKD. Trimming cost V 2 bases and J 0 bases, with 5 bases left between them. The CDR3 DNA follows: TGTGCCATCAGTGAGCCGTACTCTGGGGCCAACGTCCTGACTTTC. Protein: CAISEPYSGANVLTF.

This rearrangement joins TRBV27 to TRBJ2-7; TRBD1 might be the D (6 bases). There are 14 residues in the CDR3. The V gene's germline CDR1 is MNHEY and CDR2 SMNVEV (reference sequence). V was cut by 3 bases and J by 3 bases, with 12 bases left in between. CDR3 region: CASSFRGDLYEQYF. DNA of the CDR3: TGTGCCAGCAGTTTCAGGGGTGATCTCTACGAGCAGTACTTC.

The chain couples TRBV9 to TRBJ1-3; no definite D call. V was clipped by 0 bases and J by 0 bases, with 4 bases between them. This CDR3 contains 14 residues. Germline V gene data show CDR1 as SGDLS and CDR2 as YYNGEE. CDR3 sequence (DNA): TGTGCCAGCAGCGTAGACGCCTCTGGAAACACCATATATTTT. This codes for CASSVDASGNTIYF.

In its sample, this clonotype was seen once. This chain links TRBV3-1 with TRBJ2-7; D may correspond to TRBD1 or TRBD2 (5 bases each). The germline CDR1 and CDR2 sequences are LGHDT and YNNKEL (reference sequence). The CDR3 length is 15 residues. Trimming shortened V by 4 bases and J by 3 bases, and 16 bases separated the two germline ends. As DNA, the CDR3 is TGTGCCAGCAGCCTCGACGCCGGGACCCTCTACGAGCAGTACTTC. Its protein is CASSLDAGTLYEQYF.

The V gene is TRBV5-1, the J gene TRBJ2-7, with D possibly matching TRBD1 (5 bases). The CDR3 loop spans 14 amino acids. The V end was cut by 5 bases, the J end by 2 bases, with 14 bases between. CDR1 SGHRS and CDR2 YFSETQ come from the germline V gene. CDR3 DNA sequence: TGCGCCAGCAGGGTGGACATGGGGACCTACGAGCAGTACTTC. Its protein is CASRVDMGTYEQYF.

The rearrangement links TRBV13 to TRBJ2-7; possibly TRBD1 for D (6 bases). This CDR3 contains 16 residues. V was cut by 5 bases and J by 0 bases, with 17 bases left in between. CDR1 and CDR2 from the germline V gene are PRHDT and FYEKMQ (reference sequence). The CDR3 DNA follows: TGTGCCAGCAGCCCCCCGACAGGTCCCCCCTCCTACGAGCAGTACTTC. Translated, it gives CASSPPTGPPSYEQYF.

This clonotype was recorded only once. The V call is TRBV9, the J call TRBJ2-2; TRBD2 matches at 10 bases. This CDR3 comprises 16 residues. V was clipped by 3 bases and J by 1 base; unmatched bases: 3. CDR1 is SGDLS, CDR2 YYNGEE, per germline. Written as DNA, the CDR3 is TGTGCCAGCAGCGCCCGACTAGCGGGGAACACCGGGGAGCTGTTTTTT. It is translated as CASSARLAGNTGELFF.

The chain has TRBV3-1 and TRBJ2-7; TRBD2 agrees at 13 bases. Germline loops: CDR1 LGHDT, CDR2 YNNKEL (reference sequence). V lost 2 bases and J lost 3; bases outside the gene matches: 4. The CDR3 runs 16 residues. The CDR3 nucleotides are TGTGCCAGCAGCCAACAAGGACTAGCGGGAGTCTACGAGCAGTACTTC. It yields the protein CASSQQGLAGVYEQYF.